This TCR beta chain is from a study of naive and memory T cell subsets. Treatment defined: skin biopsy from PPD injection site in Mantoux-positive individual. An oligonucleotide containing a UMI was ligated to the 3' end of TCR cDNA. The V and J ends lost 0 bases and 2 bases respectively, with 17 bases between them. Germline loops: CDR1 GTSNPN, CDR2 SVGIG (reference sequence). This CDR3 contains 16 residues. Four PCR rounds used nested alpha and beta constant region primers plus the SP2 primer. TCRdb reprocessed the UMI-ligation and nested PCR reads via MiXCR and lists one record per CDR3 protein. The profile covers about 37,000 distinct CDR3 sequences, with 11% appearing a single time and 3.9% taken by the ten largest.

J is TRBJ2-7 and V is TRBV30; D might be TRBD1 (6 bases). The sequence derives from an adult in good health. This specimen was skin, taken from a tuberculin skin test site. This CDR3 is CAWSVVGAYSAYEQYF. In nucleotides, the CDR3 is TGTGCCTGGAGTGTAGTGGGGGCTTACTCAGCCTACGAGCAGTACTTC.